Below are 30 T cell receptor beta chains sequenced from a single sample in a study of T cell responses to AZD1222 COVID-19 vaccine. TCRdb's table, derived via immunoSEQ multiplex PCR, lists solely in-frame clones and lacks some. The table lists 80,000 to 90,000 clones, around nine tenths of them singletons. This specimen was peripheral blood, taken on day 0 of MenACWY control vaccination. The receptors come from an adult in good health.

This clone was picked up a small number of times. The chain employs TRBV10-2 and TRBJ2-3; weak D call: TRBD1 (6 bases). Germline V lookup: CDR1 WSHSY, CDR2 SAAADI. This CDR3 is 16 amino acids long. V was pared by 7 bases and J by 0 bases, with 17 bases between. CDR3 sequence (DNA): TGCGCCAGCAAATACACCGACAGGTTTAGCACAGATACGCAGTATTTT. Amino acid sequence: CASKYTDRFSTDTQYF.

V gene TRBV15 combines with J gene TRBJ1-4; no clear D. Germline CDR1 and CDR2: LNHNV and YYDKDF (reference sequence). V gave up 1 base and J gave up 0 bases, with 6 bases separating them. The CDR3 is 15 residues long. CDR3 sequence reads: CATSRGSATNEKLFF. The CDR3 DNA sequence: TGTGCCACCAGCAGAGGCTCGGCAACTAATGAAAAACTGTTTTTT.

The chain joins TRBV19 to TRBJ2-7; D is possibly TRBD1 (7 bases). Germline V gives CDR1 LNHDA, CDR2 SQIVND (reference sequence). The germline V and J ends were trimmed by 9 bases and 7 bases, with 25 bases remaining between them. The CDR3 spans 15 residues. The CDR3 nucleotides are TGTGCCAGCGCACCTTCAGGGGGGACATTAGAGGAGCAGTACTTC. Amino acids: CASAPSGGTLEEQYF.

Here the CDR3 DNA reads TGCAGCGGCCGGTCAGTCAACTATGGCTACACCTTC. This translates into CSGRSVNYGYTF. The chain employs TRBV29-1 and TRBJ1-2; D gene uncertain. CDR1 SQVTM and CDR2 ANQGSEA come from the germline V gene. Trimming took off 7 bases at V and 2 bases at J, with 11 bases between the two ends. The CDR3 is 12 residues long.

The rearrangement uses TRBV28 and TRBJ1-2; TRBD1 agrees at 11 bases. Germline loops: CDR1 MDHEN, CDR2 SYDVKM. The J segment lost 2 bases and the V segment lost 3 bases, leaving 2 bases of the junction unmatched. The CDR3 covers 15 residues. CDR3 DNA sequence: TGTGCCAGCAGTTTTGGGACAGGGGGGAACTATGGCTACACCTTC. It encodes CASSFGTGGNYGYTF.

J is TRBJ2-2 and V is TRBV5-1; 8 positions agree with TRBD1. The length of the CDR3 is 14 residues. Losses at the gene ends were 3 bases for V and 6 bases for J; bases not matched to a gene: 4. From germline, CDR1 is SGHRS and CDR2 YFSETQ. CDR3 amino acids: CASSWQGAPGELFF. The CDR3 nucleotides read TGCGCCAGCAGCTGGCAGGGGGCGCCCGGGGAGCTGTTTTTT.

There are a few counts of this clone. The V and J genes are TRBV5-1 and TRBJ2-1; D may correspond to TRBD1 or TRBD2 (5 bases each). This CDR3 comprises 15 residues. Trimming took off 0 bases at V and 10 bases at J, with 17 bases between the two ends. The V gene's germline CDR1 is SGHRS and CDR2 YFSETQ. CDR3 DNA sequence: TGCGCCAGCAGCTTGGGTGAGGGCAGGGCAGGCGAGCAGTTCTTC. Translating it yields CASSLGEGRAGEQFF. Variable domain in full (rest from reference TRBV5-1 and TRBJ2-1): KAGVTQTPRYLIKTRGQQVTLSCSPISGHRSVSWYQQTPGQGLQFLFEYFSETQRNKGNFPGRFSGRQFSNSRSEMNVSTLELGDSALYLCASSLGEGRAGEQFFGPGTRLTVL.

The chain recombines TRBV5-8 with TRBJ2-1; 10 positions match TRBD2. CDR1 is SGHTS and CDR2 is YDEGEE in the germline V gene. The CDR3 length is 15 residues. J gave up 5 bases and V 5 bases, and 7 bases lay outside the gene matches. The CDR3 DNA follows: TGTGCCAGCAGGCCGACTAGCGGGTCACACAATGAGCAGTTCTTC. Translating gives CASRPTSGSHNEQFF.

This clone was seen more than once but under ten times. The chain carries TRBV19 and TRBJ1-5; a possible D gene is TRBD1 (5 bases). The CDR3 runs 13 residues. Germline values: CDR1 LNHDA, CDR2 SQIVND (reference sequence). The V gene lost 6 bases and the J gene lost 6 bases, with 12 bases spanning the gap. CDR3 nucleotide sequence: TGTGCCAGTAGCCAACAGGAGGCTCAGCCCCAGCATTTT. Translated: CASSQQEAQPQHF. The complete variable domain, with remaining parts taken from reference TRBV19 and TRBJ1-5, reads DGGITQSPKYLFRKEGQNVTLSCEQNLNHDAMYWYRQDPGQGLRLIYYSQIVNDFQKGDIAEGYSVSREKKESFPLTVTSAQKNPTAFYLCASSQQEAQPQHFGDGTRLSIL.

V and J are TRBV18 and TRBJ2-7; the match to TRBD2 covers 8 bases. J was trimmed by 4 bases and V by 2 bases; bases with no gene match: 7. Germline values: CDR1 KGHSH, CDR2 LQKENI. CDR3 length: 15 amino acids. The CDR3 spells CASSPGVAGTYEQYF. DNA for the CDR3: TGTGCCAGCTCACCAGGGGTAGCGGGAACGTACGAGCAGTACTTC.

The V call is TRBV6-5, the J call TRBJ2-1, with 9 bases that match TRBD1. V was pared by 8 bases and J by 2 bases, with 7 bases of the junction left unmatched. The CDR3 spans 15 residues. CDR1 and CDR2 (germline): MNHEY, SVGAGI. The CDR3 nucleotides read TGTGCCAGCTGTCAGGACAGGGGTCCCTACAATGAGCAGTTCTTC. Protein sequence: CASCQDRGPYNEQFF.

The chain joins TRBV6-5 to TRBJ1-5; 7 bases align to TRBD1. Germline V lookup: CDR1 MNHEY, CDR2 SVGAGI. Losses at the gene ends were 6 bases for V and 7 bases for J; bases not matched to a gene: 6. This CDR3 contains 13 residues. The chain's CDR3 is CASSQQGRQPQHF. The DNA for the CDR3 is TGTGCCAGCAGCCAACAGGGGAGGCAGCCCCAGCATTTT.

The chain has TRBV7-2 and TRBJ2-5; D unclear. Germline loops: CDR1 SGHTA, CDR2 FQGNSA. This CDR3 comprises 13 residues. Trimming pared 5 bases from V and 2 bases from J, leaving 9 bases between. The CDR3 is CASSRQDQETQYF. CDR3 bases: TGTGCCAGCAGCCGTCAGGATCAAGAGACCCAGTACTTC.

This CDR3 reads CASSPLPGPYEQYF. The CDR3 DNA sequence: TGTGCCAGCAGCCCCCTGCCAGGGCCCTACGAGCAGTACTTC. The J gene is TRBJ2-7, the V gene TRBV7-2, with a weak D call TRBD1 (5 bases). The V end lost 5 bases, the J end lost 2 bases, and 13 bases lay between the germline ends. Looked up from germline, CDR1 is SGHTA and CDR2 is FQGNSA. This CDR3 spans 14 amino acids.

The chain couples TRBV27 to TRBJ2-5; D unresolved. Trimming left V 5 bases short and J 1 base short, with 11 bases between. Germline values: CDR1 MNHEY, CDR2 SMNVEV (reference sequence). CDR3 length equals 14 residues. The CDR3 nucleotides read TGTGCCAGCAGTCTGACGTTCCTCCAAGAGACCCAGTACTTC. It yields the protein CASSLTFLQETQYF.

J is TRBJ1-2 and V is TRBV2; maybe TRBD1 (5 bases). Germline V gene data show CDR1 as SNHLY and CDR2 as FYNNEI. Trimming left V 3 bases short and J 4 bases short, with 9 bases between. CDR3 length equals 13 residues. CDR3 residues: CASSDDSIYGYTF. Here the CDR3 DNA reads TGTGCCAGCAGTGACGACAGCATCTATGGCTACACCTTC.

Here the CDR3 reads CATSRAISGTGIPSGNEKLFF. The CDR3 region has the DNA TGTGCCACCAGCAGAGCAATCTCCGGGACAGGCATACCTTCGGGTAATGAAAAACTGTTTTTT. The rearrangement joins TRBV15 to TRBJ1-4, with 8 nucleotides matching TRBD1. Unmatched junction bases numbered 20, after V lost 1 base and J lost 4 bases. The CDR3 runs 21 residues. Germline CDR1 reads LNHNV; CDR2 reads YYDKDF (reference sequence).

The rearrangement joins TRBV11-2 to TRBJ2-7; 11 bases align to TRBD1. Germline-derived CDR1 and CDR2 are SGHAT and FQNNGV. V lost 1 base to trimming and J lost 4 bases; unmatched junction nucleotides: 9. This CDR3 region has 17 residues. CDR3 in amino acids: CASSLGAGTGGMYEQYF. For the CDR3, the DNA is TGTGCCAGCAGCTTAGGTGCCGGGACAGGGGGAATGTACGAGCAGTACTTC.

The genes are TRBV10-1 and TRBJ2-3; 10 bases agree with TRBD2. The CDR3 has 16 residues. The V gene end was trimmed by 6 bases and the J gene end by 1 base; junction bases not matched to a gene: 7. Germline assignment: CDR1 WNHNN and CDR2 SYGVQD (reference sequence). CDR3 coding DNA: TGCGCCAGCAGCTCCGGGACTAGCGTCCGCACAGATACGCAGTATTTT. Translation gives CASSSGTSVRTDTQYF.

The chain carries TRBV7-2 and TRBJ2-3, with TRBD2 matching 14 bases. The CDR3 runs to 19 residues. Germline V gene data show CDR1 as SGHTA and CDR2 as FQGNSA. Losses at the gene ends were 4 bases for V and 2 bases for J; bases not matched to a gene: 11. The CDR3 loop is CASSSGLAGGLLFTDTQYF. CDR3 bases: TGTGCCAGCAGCTCTGGACTAGCGGGGGGCCTACTATTCACAGATACGCAGTATTTT.

The V and J genes are TRBV10-2 and TRBJ1-2; possibly TRBD1 for D (5 bases). The CDR3 contains 13 residues. Per germline, CDR1 WSHSY and CDR2 SAAADI. V lost 2 bases and J lost 3, with 7 bases in between. CDR3: CASSEGGDYGYTF. DNA for the CDR3: TGCGCCAGCAGTGAGGGGGGGGACTATGGCTACACCTTC.

The chain employs TRBV14 and TRBJ1-6; possible D gene TRBD1, 5 bases. V lost 3 bases and J 9 bases, leaving 15 bases between the germline ends. Germline V lookup: CDR1 SGHDN, CDR2 FVKESK. There are 15 residues in the CDR3. The CDR3 DNA follows: TGTGCCAGCAGCCACTTGGGGGAGGGTGGTTCACCCCTCCACTTT. As protein: CASSHLGEGGSPLHF.

The chain recombines TRBV2 with TRBJ1-5; no reliable D call. Germline V gene sequence: CDR1 SNHLY, CDR2 FYNNEI. CDR3 size: 13 residues. Trimming shortened V by 2 bases and J by 2 bases, and 4 bases separated the two germline ends. The chain's CDR3 is CASSERGNQPQHF. CDR3 DNA: TGTGCCAGCAGTGAAAGGGGCAATCAGCCCCAGCATTTT.

The V and J genes are TRBV28 and TRBJ2-1, with D possibly TRBD1 on 5 matching bases. V dropped 4 bases and J dropped 6 bases, with 7 bases sitting between them. CDR1 MDHEN and CDR2 SYDVKM come from the germline V gene. The CDR3 is 12 amino acids. CDR3 sequence reads: CASSYRTNEQFF. The DNA for the CDR3 is TGTGCCAGCAGTTACAGGACCAATGAGCAGTTCTTC.

A remark on this clone: The identical CDR3 is also encoded by other nucleotide sequences in the sample. The chain recombines TRBV3-1 (or the pseudogene TRBV3-2) with TRBJ2-5; the match to TRBD2 covers 14 bases. The CDR3 is 16 amino acids. With 4 bases clipped from V and 1 base from J, the junction kept 2 bases outside the gene matches. Germline V gene data show CDR1 as LGHDT and CDR2 as YNNKEL (reference sequence). This chain's CDR3 is CASSLGLAGGQETQYF. The DNA for the CDR3 is TGTGCCAGCAGCCTCGGACTAGCGGGGGGCCAAGAGACCCAGTACTTC.

This chain's CDR3 is CASSFVRGALQETQYF. The CDR3 DNA reads as TGTGCCAGCAGCTTTGTTCGGGGGGCCCTCCAAGAGACCCAGTACTTC. The rearrangement uses TRBV5-4 and TRBJ2-5; a possible D gene is TRBD2 (7 bases). The CDR3 loop spans 16 amino acids. V gave up 2 bases and J gave up 1 base, with 15 bases separating them. Germline-derived CDR1 and CDR2 are SGHNT and YYREEE (reference sequence).

The V and J genes are TRBV5-5 and TRBJ2-7; D call uncertain. Trimming took off 0 bases at V and 1 base at J, with 11 bases between the two ends. Germline V CDR1 and CDR2: SGHKS, YYEKEE (reference sequence). The CDR3 extends over 15 amino acids. The CDR3: CASSLEVARSYEQYF. The CDR3 DNA sequence: TGTGCCAGCAGCTTGGAAGTTGCCAGATCCTACGAGCAGTACTTC.

The chain uses TRBV20-1 and TRBJ2-1, with 7 bases matching TRBD2. The germline V gene encodes CDR1 DFQATT and CDR2 SNEGSKA (reference sequence). V was pared by 3 bases and J by 0 bases, with 8 bases of the junction left unmatched. The length of the CDR3 is 16 residues. This CDR3 reads CSASRDLAVSYNEQFF. In DNA form, the CDR3 reads TGCAGTGCTAGTAGGGATCTAGCGGTCTCCTACAATGAGCAGTTCTTC.

This chain links TRBV28 with TRBJ1-4; no clear D. The CDR3 has 12 residues. V gave up 3 bases and J gave up 6 bases, with 5 bases separating them. Germline CDR1 MDHEN, CDR2 SYDVKM. The CDR3 loop reads CASSLVYEKLFF. In DNA form, the CDR3 reads TGTGCCAGCAGTTTGGTATATGAAAAACTGTTTTTT.

The V and J genes are TRBV28 and TRBJ1-5; TRBD1 matches 11 bases. Per the germline V gene, CDR1 is MDHEN and CDR2 is SYDVKM. Trimming took 2 bases from V and 1 from J; bases not matched to a gene: 10. The CDR3 covers 19 residues. Here the CDR3 DNA reads TGTGCCAGCAGTTTACGCGGGACAGGGGGAAGTATAAGCAATCAGCCCCAGCATTTT. It yields the protein CASSLRGTGGSISNQPQHF.